This TCR beta chain is from a study of blood T cell repertoires in COVID-19. Overall study: COVID-19 samples collected from the United States, Italy and Spain covered acute and convalescent phases.

Sequencing used immunoSEQ multiplex PCR; TCRdb keeps in-frame clones, though not all of them. The data hold some 170,000 clones, with roughly 87% observed a single time. Germline V gene sequence: CDR1 SGHKS, CDR2 YYEKEE (reference sequence). This CDR3 has 15 amino acids. V lost 0 bases and J lost 4, with 13 bases in between. The chain is built from TRBV5-5 and TRBJ1-2; D possibly corresponds to TRBD1 (5 bases). This TCR derives from a woman aged 45-65 years with acute or convalescent COVID-19. The source material was peripheral blood. The CDR3 nucleotides are TGTGCCAGCAGCTTGGCCTCCAGGGAAGGCTATGGCTACACCTTC. The encoded protein is CASSLASREGYGYTF. Complete variable domain (other parts from reference TRBV5-5 and TRBJ1-2): DAGVTQSPTHLIKTRGQQVTLRCSPISGHKSVSWYQQVLGQGPQFIFQYYEKEERGRGNFPDRFSARQFPNYSSELNVNALLLGDSALYLCASSLASREGYGYTFGSGTRLTVV.